Following are 24 T cell receptor beta chains from one sample sequenced in a study of T cells in lung cancer brain metastases (dated by TCRdb to about 2018). Library creation used the immunoSEQ multiplex PCR assay. TCRdb stores this immuneACCESS table with in-frame sequences only. Part of the clones is absent; in the studies checked, under half of the shortfall reflects unresolved V genes, and no reason is known for the rest. The sample records 5,000 to 6,500 clones, around 85% of which are singletons. Of the sample, less than 5% is held by the ten largest clones. Material: tumor tissue from the primary lung tumor. Read against the paper, the sample's cell subset or site label means: primary lung cancer lesion. The receptors were gathered from a man between 65 and 85 years old with non-small cell lung cancer.

This chain joins TRBV5-4 and TRBJ2-7; D gene uncertain. This CDR3 is 13 amino acids long. Trimming removed 4 bases at V and 2 bases at J, with 10 bases between. CDR1 SGHNT and CDR2 YYREEE come from the germline V gene (reference sequence). CDR3 DNA: TGTGCCAGCAGCGTGGGTACTACCTACGAGCAGTACTTC. Amino acid sequence: CASSVGTTYEQYF.

The chain carries TRBV2 and TRBJ2-2; D possibly corresponds to TRBD1 (6 bases). Germline CDR1 is SNHLY and CDR2 is FYNNEI. The ends were cut back, 2 bases at V and 5 bases at J, with 12 bases in the middle. There are 15 residues in the CDR3. CDR3 protein: CASSEQSGVTGELFF. The CDR3 nucleotides are TGTGCCAGCAGTGAACAGTCAGGGGTAACCGGGGAGCTGTTTTTT.

The chain joins TRBV27 to TRBJ2-2; D remains unclear. Trimming took off 4 bases at V and 6 bases at J, with 15 bases between the two ends. Germline-derived CDR1 and CDR2 are MNHEY and SMNVEV (reference sequence). The CDR3 contains 15 residues. The CDR3 loop reads CASSSYPRFPGELFF. The CDR3 bases are TGTGCCAGCAGTTCCTATCCTAGGTTCCCCGGGGAGCTGTTTTTT.

The rearrangement uses TRBV7-2 and TRBJ2-2, with TRBD1 matching 11 bases. The CDR3 extends over 15 amino acids. The J segment lost 5 bases and the V segment lost 5 bases, leaving 4 bases of the junction unmatched. From germline, CDR1 is SGHTA and CDR2 FQGNSA. This CDR3 reads CASSAGDRGTGELFF. Written as DNA, the CDR3 is TGTGCCAGCAGCGCGGGGGACAGGGGGACCGGGGAGCTGTTTTTT.

V gene TRBV7-2 combines with J gene TRBJ2-2; D may match TRBD1 or TRBD2 (5 bases each). Trimming took off 0 bases at V and 2 bases at J, with 10 bases between the two ends. The germline gives CDR1 SGHTA, CDR2 FQGNSA. The CDR3 has 16 amino acids. CDR3 in amino acids: CASSLAPGPNTGELFF. In DNA form, the CDR3 reads TGTGCCAGCAGCTTAGCCCCGGGACCAAACACCGGGGAGCTGTTTTTT.

This sequence joins TRBV5-4 and TRBJ1-3, with 7 bases lining up with TRBD1. The germline V gene has CDR1 SGHNT and CDR2 YYREEE (reference sequence). CDR3 length equals 15 residues. V shed 4 bases, J shed 2 bases, and the junction held 6 bases outside the gene matches. CDR3 region: CASSRDRVAGNTIYF. The CDR3, as DNA: TGTGCCAGCAGCCGAGACAGGGTTGCTGGAAACACCATATATTTT.

V and J are TRBV27 and TRBJ1-4; D is possibly TRBD1 (5 bases). The CDR3 loop spans 15 amino acids. V lost 1 base and J lost 2, with 8 bases in between. Germline V gene sequence: CDR1 MNHEY, CDR2 SMNVEV (reference sequence). CDR3 nucleotide sequence: TGTGCCAGCAGTTTATGGGGGACTACTAATGAAAAACTGTTTTTT. Translating gives CASSLWGTTNEKLFF.

This chain connects TRBV5-1 to TRBJ2-6; D gene ambiguous. Trimming stripped 3 bases from V and 0 bases from J, with 13 bases between. Germline V lookup: CDR1 SGHRS, CDR2 YFSETQ. This CDR3 region has 17 residues. CDR3 region: CASSSDGYPSGANVLTF. In DNA, the CDR3 is TGCGCCAGCAGCTCAGACGGCTACCCCTCTGGGGCCAACGTCCTGACTTTC.

The rearrangement links TRBV12-5 to TRBJ1-5; TRBD1 matches 10 bases. The length of the CDR3 is 15 residues. CDR1 is LGHNT and CDR2 is FRNRAP in the germline V gene. J gave up 6 bases and V 6 bases, and 8 bases lay outside the gene matches. The CDR3 loop reads CASGALGQGGQPQHF. In DNA form, the CDR3 reads TGTGCTAGTGGGGCCCTTGGACAGGGGGGTCAGCCCCAGCATTTT. Based on the CDR3 plus reference TRBV12-5 and TRBJ1-5, the full variable domain is DARVTQTPRHKVTEMGQEVTMRCQPILGHNTVFWYRQTMMQGLELLAYFRNRAPLDDSGMPKDRFSAEMPDATLATLKIQPSEPRDSAVYFCASGALGQGGQPQHFGDGTRLSIL.

CDR3 in amino acids: CASSTETGRANYGYTF. The CDR3 DNA reads as TGTGCCAGTAGTACGGAGACAGGGAGAGCTAACTATGGCTACACCTTC. This rearrangement joins TRBV19 to TRBJ1-2; TRBD1 aligns across 7 bases. The CDR3 runs 16 residues. From germline, CDR1 is LNHDA and CDR2 SQIVND (reference sequence). The trim removed 4 bases at V and 0 bases at J, leaving 8 bases unmatched.

The chain uses TRBV4-2 and TRBJ2-7; possible D gene TRBD2, 6 bases. V lost 5 bases, J lost 4 bases, and 18 bases lay in between. The germline CDR1 and CDR2 sequences are LGHNA and YNFKEQ. This CDR3 has 15 amino acids. The CDR3 coding sequence is TGTGCCAGCAGCGCACGAGGGGACTTGCCGTACGAGCAGTACTTC. This encodes CASSARGDLPYEQYF.

V usage is TRBV9 and J usage is TRBJ2-7, with TRBD2 matching over 10 bases. The CDR3 extends over 15 amino acids. Unmatched junction bases numbered 6, after V lost 0 bases and J lost 6 bases. Germline V gene data show CDR1 as SGDLS and CDR2 as YYNGEE. The CDR3 sequence is CASSVGQAGGPEQYF. Here the CDR3 DNA reads TGTGCCAGCAGCGTAGGTCAAGCGGGGGGGCCCGAGCAGTACTTC.

This rearrangement joins TRBV7-8 to TRBJ2-1, with D tentatively TRBD1 (6 bases). V was trimmed by 5 bases and J by 5 bases, leaving 19 bases between them. The CDR3 is 16 residues long. Germline V gives CDR1 SGHVS, CDR2 FQNEAQ. CDR3 nucleotide sequence: TGTGCCAGCAGCCCTGGCACACGGGACAAAGACAATGAGCAGTTCTTC. It encodes CASSPGTRDKDNEQFF.

The genes are TRBV10-3 and TRBJ1-1; 10 bases are shared with TRBD1. This CDR3 has 15 amino acids. Unmatched junction bases numbered 3, after V lost 1 base and J lost 4 bases. CDR1 is ENHRY and CDR2 is SYGVKD in the germline V gene. The CDR3 protein is CAISEWDRGSTEAFF. In DNA, the CDR3 is TGTGCCATCAGTGAGTGGGACAGGGGTAGCACTGAAGCTTTCTTT.

Regarding this clone: At one end the junction does not follow the germline gene, possibly because of a read error. Distinct nucleotide sequences in the sample also encode this CDR3. CDR3 bases: TGTGCCAGCAGTTTAGGGCCCGCGAACTATGGCTACACTTTC. Amino acid sequence: CASSLGPANYGYTF. This chain connects TRBV27 to TRBJ1-2; D remains ambiguous. This CDR3 contains 14 residues. Germline V gene data show CDR1 as MNHEY and CDR2 as SMNVEV (reference sequence).

Within the sample, this clone is large. This sequence joins TRBV11-2 and TRBJ2-7; no clear D. This CDR3 is built from 12 residues. Trimming removed 3 bases at V and 4 bases at J, with 7 bases between. Germline V gene data show CDR1 as SGHAT and CDR2 as FQNNGV. The CDR3 sequence is CASSFGVYEQYF. CDR3 DNA: TGTGCCAGCAGCTTCGGAGTTTACGAGCAGTACTTC.

The CDR3: CASSLGRGDQPQHF. The CDR3 DNA reads TGTGCCAGCAGCTTGGGCAGGGGGGATCAGCCCCAGCATTTT. This chain uses TRBV5-6 with TRBJ1-5; TRBD1 agrees at 7 bases. The V and J ends lost 0 bases and 5 bases, in that order; junction bases with no gene match: 2. The CDR3 is 14 residues long. The V gene's germline CDR1 is SGHDT and CDR2 YYEEEE.

V usage is TRBV4-2 and J usage is TRBJ1-3; 7 bases are a match to TRBD1. J lost 2 bases, V lost 2 bases, and 6 bases had no gene match. The CDR3 length is 16 residues. Germline V gene sequence: CDR1 LGHNA, CDR2 YNFKEQ. DNA for the CDR3: TGTGCCAGCAGCCAACTCGGACAGGACCCTGGAAACACCATATATTTT. Translating gives CASSQLGQDPGNTIYF.

Details on this clone: The junction and the germline gene differ at one end; a read error may be behind it. The sample contains more than one DNA sequence encoding this CDR3. The gene calls are TRBV14 and TRBJ1-2; a weak D match, TRBD1 (5 bases). This CDR3 contains 15 residues. Per the germline V gene, CDR1 is SGHDN and CDR2 is FVKESK. CDR3 sequence (DNA): TGTGCTAGCAGCCAAGTTGACAGAGCTAACTATGGCTACACCTTC. Its protein is CASSQVDRANYGYTF. The full variable domain, in which reference TRBV14 and TRBJ1-2 provide the parts outside the CDR3, is EAGVTQFPSHSVIEKGQTVTLRCDPISGHDNLYWYRRVMGKEIKFLLHFVKESKQDESGMPNNRFLAERTGGTYSTLKVQPAELEDSGVYFCASSQVDRANYGYTFGSGTRLTVV.

The CDR3 loop reads CASSVGTGLMNTEAFF. The CDR3 DNA follows: TGTGCCAGCAGCGTAGGGACAGGTCTCATGAACACTGAAGCTTTCTTT. The genes are TRBV9 and TRBJ1-1, with 7 bases that match TRBD1. Germline loops: CDR1 SGDLS, CDR2 YYNGEE. J lost 0 bases, V lost 0 bases, and 5 bases had no gene match. CDR3 length: 16 residues. The variable domain in full, completed from reference TRBV9 and TRBJ1-1, reads DSGVTQTPKHLITATGQRVTLRCSPRSGDLSVYWYQQSLDQGLQFLIQYYNGEERAKGNILERFSAQQFPDLHSELNLSSLELGDSALYFCASSVGTGLMNTEAFFGQGTRLTVV.

The chain has TRBV19 and TRBJ1-5; 10 bases agree with TRBD1. The J segment lost 0 bases and the V segment lost 2 bases, leaving 4 bases of the junction unmatched. CDR3 size: 17 residues. The germline CDR1 and CDR2 sequences are LNHDA and SQIVND (reference sequence). The CDR3 loop is CASSIRTGGNSNQPQHF. The CDR3, as DNA: TGTGCCAGTAGTATAAGGACAGGGGGAAATAGCAATCAGCCCCAGCATTTT.

For the CDR3, the DNA is TGCGCCAGCAGCAGAGGACAGTTAAGCTCTGGAAACACCATATATTTT. This codes for CASSRGQLSSGNTIYF. V usage is TRBV5-1 and J usage is TRBJ1-3, with D perhaps matching TRBD1 (6 bases). V lost 4 bases and J lost 0, with 14 bases in between. The CDR3 totals 16 residues. Germline CDR1 reads SGHRS; CDR2 reads YFSETQ.

The chain joins TRBV7-4 to TRBJ2-7; no firm D call. This CDR3 comprises 19 residues. Germline CDR1 SGHVT, CDR2 SQSDAQ. V was trimmed by 4 bases and J by 2 bases, leaving 27 bases between them. The CDR3 DNA is TGTGCCAGCAGCTGGACGTGGAAACCCGGATGGATTGACCCCTACGAGCAGTACTTC. Translation: CASSWTWKPGWIDPYEQYF. Supplemented by reference TRBV7-4 and TRBJ2-7, the full variable domain reads GAGVSQSPRYKVAKRGRDVALRCDSISGHVTLYWYRQTLGQGSEVLTYSQSDAQRDKSGRPSGRFSAERPERSVSTLKIQRTEQGDSAVYLCASSWTWKPGWIDPYEQYFGPGTRLTVT.

In regard to this clone: At one end, the junction sequence differs from germline, possibly due to a read error. The J gene is TRBJ2-7, the V gene TRBV6-5, with a tentative D call TRBD2 (5 bases). The CDR3 is made up of 11 amino acids. The germline gives CDR1 MNHEY, CDR2 SVGAGI. The CDR3 DNA reads as TGTGCCAGCAGTCCCGGGATAGGAATCCAATTC. Translating it yields CASSPGIGIQF.